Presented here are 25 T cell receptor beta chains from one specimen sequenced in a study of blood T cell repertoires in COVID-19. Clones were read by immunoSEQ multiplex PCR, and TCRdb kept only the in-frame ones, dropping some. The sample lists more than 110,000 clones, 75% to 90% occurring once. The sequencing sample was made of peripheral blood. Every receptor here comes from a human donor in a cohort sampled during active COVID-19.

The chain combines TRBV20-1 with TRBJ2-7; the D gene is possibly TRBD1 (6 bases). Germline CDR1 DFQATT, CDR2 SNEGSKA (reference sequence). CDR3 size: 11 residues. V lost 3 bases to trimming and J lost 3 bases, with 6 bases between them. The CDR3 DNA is TGCAGTGCTAGGGACAGCTACGAGCAGTACGTC. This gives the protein CSARDSYEQYV.

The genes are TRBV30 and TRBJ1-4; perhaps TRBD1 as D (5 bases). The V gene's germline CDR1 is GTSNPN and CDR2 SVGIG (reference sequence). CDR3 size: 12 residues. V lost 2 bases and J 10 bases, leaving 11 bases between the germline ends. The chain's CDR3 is CAWSLTGGKLFF. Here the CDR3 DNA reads TGTGCCTGGAGTCTCACAGGTGGAAAACTGTTTTTT.

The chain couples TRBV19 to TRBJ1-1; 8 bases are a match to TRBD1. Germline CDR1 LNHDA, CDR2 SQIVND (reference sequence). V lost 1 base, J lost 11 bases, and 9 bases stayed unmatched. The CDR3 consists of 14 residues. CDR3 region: CASSIGTGGMTAFF. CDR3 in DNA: TGTGCCAGTAGTATAGGTACAGGGGGTATGACGGCTTTCTTT.

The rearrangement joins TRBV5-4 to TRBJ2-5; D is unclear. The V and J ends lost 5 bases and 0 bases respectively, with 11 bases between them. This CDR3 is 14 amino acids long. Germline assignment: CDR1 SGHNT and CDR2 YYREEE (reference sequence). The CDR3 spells CASRVDMYQETQYF. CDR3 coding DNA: TGTGCCAGCAGGGTTGACATGTACCAAGAGACCCAGTACTTC.

CDR3 nucleotide sequence: TGCGCCAGCAGCGAAGCGGGGGGGTCCCACTACGAGCAGTACTTC. This gives the protein CASSEAGGSHYEQYF. V is TRBV5-1 and J is TRBJ2-7, with TRBD2 matching over 10 bases. CDR1 and CDR2 from the germline V gene are SGHRS and YFSETQ. The CDR3 extends over 15 amino acids. Unmatched junction bases numbered 7, after V lost 4 bases and J lost 3 bases.

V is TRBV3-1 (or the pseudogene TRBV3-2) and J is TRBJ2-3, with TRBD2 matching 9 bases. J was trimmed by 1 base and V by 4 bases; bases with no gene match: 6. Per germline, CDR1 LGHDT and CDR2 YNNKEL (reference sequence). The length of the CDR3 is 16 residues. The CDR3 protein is CASSPPIAGGTDTQYF. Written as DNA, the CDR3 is TGTGCCAGCAGCCCGCCTATAGCGGGAGGCACAGATACGCAGTATTTT.

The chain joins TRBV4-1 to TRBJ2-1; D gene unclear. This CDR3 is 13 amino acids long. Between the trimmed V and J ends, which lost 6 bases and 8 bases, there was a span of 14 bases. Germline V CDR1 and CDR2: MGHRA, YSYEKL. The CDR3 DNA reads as TGCGCCAGCAGTCCCGGCCCGGCGGATGAGCAGTTCTTC. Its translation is CASSPGPADEQFF.

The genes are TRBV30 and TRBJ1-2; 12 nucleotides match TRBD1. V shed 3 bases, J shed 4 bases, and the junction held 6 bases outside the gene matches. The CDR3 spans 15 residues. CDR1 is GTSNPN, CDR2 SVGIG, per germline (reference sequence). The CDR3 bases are TGTGCCTGGAGCGCCGGGACAGGGGGCTTCTATGGCTACACCTTC. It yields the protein CAWSAGTGGFYGYTF.

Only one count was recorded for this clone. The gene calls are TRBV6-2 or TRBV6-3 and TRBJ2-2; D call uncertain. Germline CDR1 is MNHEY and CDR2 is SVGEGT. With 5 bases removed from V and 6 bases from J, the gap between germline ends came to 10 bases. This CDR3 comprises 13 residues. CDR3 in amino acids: CASSAASPGELFF. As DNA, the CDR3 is TGTGCCAGCAGTGCCGCTAGTCCCGGGGAGCTGTTTTTT.

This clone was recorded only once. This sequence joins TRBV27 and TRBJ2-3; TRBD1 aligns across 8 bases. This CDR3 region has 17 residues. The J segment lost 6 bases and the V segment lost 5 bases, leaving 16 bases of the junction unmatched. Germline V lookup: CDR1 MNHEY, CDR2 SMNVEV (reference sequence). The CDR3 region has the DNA TGTGCCAGCAGTCACCGAAGGACAGGGCTCTTTCTCGATACGCAGTATTTT. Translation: CASSHRRTGLFLDTQYF.

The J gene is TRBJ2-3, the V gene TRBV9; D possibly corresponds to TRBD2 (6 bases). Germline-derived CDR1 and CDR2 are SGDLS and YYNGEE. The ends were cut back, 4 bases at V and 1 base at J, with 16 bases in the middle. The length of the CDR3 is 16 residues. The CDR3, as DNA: TGTGCCAGCAGCCCTCGGACCGGAGGGGGCACAGATACGCAGTATTTT. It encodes CASSPRTGGGTDTQYF.

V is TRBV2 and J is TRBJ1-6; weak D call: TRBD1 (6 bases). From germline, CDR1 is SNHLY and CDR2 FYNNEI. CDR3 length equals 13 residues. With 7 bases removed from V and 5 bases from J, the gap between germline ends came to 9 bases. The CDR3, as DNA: TGTGCCAGCAACAGGGAGAATAATTCACCCCTCCACTTT. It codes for CASNRENNSPLHF.

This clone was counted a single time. The CDR3 bases are TGTGCCAGCAGCCAAGAAAGGGGGCAGTATTTT. The encoded protein is CASSQERGQYF. This chain joins TRBV3-1 (or the pseudogene TRBV3-2) and TRBJ2-3, with D tentatively TRBD1 (5 bases). The CDR3 contains 11 residues. CDR1 is LGHDT and CDR2 is YNNKEL in the germline V gene (reference sequence). The germline V and J ends were trimmed by 0 bases and 11 bases, with 6 bases remaining between them.

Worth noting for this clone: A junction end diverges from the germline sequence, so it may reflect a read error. CDR3 sequence reads: CASSPGTGSSQPQHF. The CDR3 DNA follows: TGTGCCAGCTCACCCGGGACAGGGAGCAGTCAGCCCCAGCATTTT. J is TRBJ1-5 and V is TRBV18; 9 bases line up with TRBD1. Per germline, CDR1 KGHSH and CDR2 LQKENI. The CDR3 loop spans 15 amino acids.

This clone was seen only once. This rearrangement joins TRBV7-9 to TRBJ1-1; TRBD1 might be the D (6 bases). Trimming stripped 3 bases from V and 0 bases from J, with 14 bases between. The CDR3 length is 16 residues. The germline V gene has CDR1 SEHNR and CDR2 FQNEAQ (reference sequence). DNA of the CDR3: TGTGCCAGCAGCTTCCCTCGGGACACTTTGAACACTGAAGCTTTCTTT. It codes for CASSFPRDTLNTEAFF.

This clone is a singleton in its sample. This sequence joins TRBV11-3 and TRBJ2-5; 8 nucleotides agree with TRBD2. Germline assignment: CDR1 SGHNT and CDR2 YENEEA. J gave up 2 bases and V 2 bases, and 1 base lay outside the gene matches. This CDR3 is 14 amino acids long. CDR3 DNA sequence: TGTGCCAGCAGCTTACGGGGGGGACAAGAGACCCAGTACTTC. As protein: CASSLRGGQETQYF.

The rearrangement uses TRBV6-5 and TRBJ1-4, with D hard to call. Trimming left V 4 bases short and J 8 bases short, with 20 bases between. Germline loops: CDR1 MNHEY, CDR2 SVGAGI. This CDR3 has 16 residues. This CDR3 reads CASSLPGSLGREKLFF. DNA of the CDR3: TGTGCCAGCAGTTTACCCGGGTCCCTCGGAAGGGAAAAACTGTTTTTT.

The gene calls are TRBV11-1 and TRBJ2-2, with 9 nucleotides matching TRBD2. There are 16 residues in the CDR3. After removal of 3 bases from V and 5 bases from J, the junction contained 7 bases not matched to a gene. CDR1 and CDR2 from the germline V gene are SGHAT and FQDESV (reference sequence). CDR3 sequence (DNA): TGTGCCAGCAGCTTGGCCACAGCGGGAGGAACCGGGGAGCTGTTTTTT. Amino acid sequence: CASSLATAGGTGELFF.

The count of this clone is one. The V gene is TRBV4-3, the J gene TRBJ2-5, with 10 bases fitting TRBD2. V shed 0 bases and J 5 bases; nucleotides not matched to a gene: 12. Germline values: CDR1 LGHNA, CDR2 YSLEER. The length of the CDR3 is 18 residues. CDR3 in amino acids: CASSQDRNLAGVRETQYF. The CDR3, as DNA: TGCGCCAGCAGCCAAGATCGGAATCTAGCGGGGGTGAGGGAGACCCAGTACTTC.

The CDR3 spells CASSRSGGGSPAFF. The CDR3 DNA is TGTGCCAGCAGCCGATCAGGGGGCGGGTCGCCAGCTTTCTTT. The rearrangement joins TRBV14 to TRBJ1-1; 8 bases fit TRBD1. Germline V gene data show CDR1 as SGHDN and CDR2 as FVKESK. V shed 4 bases, J shed 10 bases, and the junction held 11 bases outside the gene matches. CDR3 length equals 14 residues.

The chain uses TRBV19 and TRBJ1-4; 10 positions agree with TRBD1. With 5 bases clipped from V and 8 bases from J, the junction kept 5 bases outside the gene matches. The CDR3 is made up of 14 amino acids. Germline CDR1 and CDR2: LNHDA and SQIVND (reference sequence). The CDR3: CASSPDRGPEKLFF. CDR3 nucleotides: TGTGCCAGTAGTCCCGACAGGGGGCCGGAAAAACTGTTTTTT. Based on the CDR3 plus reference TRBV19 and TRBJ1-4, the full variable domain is DGGITQSPKYLFRKEGQNVTLSCEQNLNHDAMYWYRQDPGQGLRLIYYSQIVNDFQKGDIAEGYSVSREKKESFPLTVTSAQKNPTAFYLCASSPDRGPEKLFFGSGTQLSVL.

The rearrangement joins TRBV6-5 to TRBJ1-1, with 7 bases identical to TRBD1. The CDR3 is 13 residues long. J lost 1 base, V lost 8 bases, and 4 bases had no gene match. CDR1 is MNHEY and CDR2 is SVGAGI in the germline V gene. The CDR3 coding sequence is TGTGCCAGCGGGGGGACAGCGAACACTGAAGCTTTCTTT. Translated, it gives CASGGTANTEAFF.

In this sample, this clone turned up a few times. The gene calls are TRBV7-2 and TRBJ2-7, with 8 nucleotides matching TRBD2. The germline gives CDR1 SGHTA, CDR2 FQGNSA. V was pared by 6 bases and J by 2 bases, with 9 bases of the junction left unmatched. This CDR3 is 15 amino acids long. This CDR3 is CASSRTSGGPYEQYV. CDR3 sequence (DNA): TGTGCCAGCAGTCGTACTAGCGGAGGTCCCTACGAGCAGTACGTC.

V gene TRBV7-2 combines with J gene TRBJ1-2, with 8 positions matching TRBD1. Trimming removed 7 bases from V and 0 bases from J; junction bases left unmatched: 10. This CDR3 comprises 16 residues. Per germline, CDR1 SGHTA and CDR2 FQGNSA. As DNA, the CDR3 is TGTGCCAGCACGCTCAACCCAGGGGGCGCTAACTATGGCTACACCTTC. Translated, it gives CASTLNPGGANYGYTF.

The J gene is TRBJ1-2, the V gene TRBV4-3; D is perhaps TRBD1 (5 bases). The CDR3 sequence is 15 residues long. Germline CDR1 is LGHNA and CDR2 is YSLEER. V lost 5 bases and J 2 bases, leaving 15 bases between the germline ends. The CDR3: CASSSSEQGNYGYTF. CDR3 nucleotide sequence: TGCGCCAGCAGCTCCTCGGAGCAGGGAAACTATGGCTACACCTTC.